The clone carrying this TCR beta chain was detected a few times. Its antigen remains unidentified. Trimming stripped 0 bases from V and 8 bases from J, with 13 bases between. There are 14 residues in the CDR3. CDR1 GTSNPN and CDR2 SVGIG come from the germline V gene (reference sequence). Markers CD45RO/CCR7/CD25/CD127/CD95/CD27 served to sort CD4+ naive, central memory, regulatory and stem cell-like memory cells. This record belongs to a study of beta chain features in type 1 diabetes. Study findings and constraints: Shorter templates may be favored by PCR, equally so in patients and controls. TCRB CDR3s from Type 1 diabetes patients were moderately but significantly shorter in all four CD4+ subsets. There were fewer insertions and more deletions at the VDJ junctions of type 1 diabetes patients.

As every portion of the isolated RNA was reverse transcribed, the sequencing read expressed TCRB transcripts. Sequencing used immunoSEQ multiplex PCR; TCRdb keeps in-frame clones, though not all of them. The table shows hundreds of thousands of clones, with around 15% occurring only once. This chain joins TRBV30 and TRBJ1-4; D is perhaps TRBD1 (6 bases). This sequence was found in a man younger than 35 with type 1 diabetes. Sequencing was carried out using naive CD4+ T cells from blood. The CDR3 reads CAWSVLQGGEKLFF. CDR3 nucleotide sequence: TGTGCCTGGAGTGTCTTACAGGGCGGAGAAAAACTGTTTTTT.